These T cell receptor beta chains were read from a single sample in a study of post-analysis software for immune sequencing data. TCRdb fed the PCR reads into MiXCR, producing one record per CDR3 protein. The table includes about 400,000 distinct CDR3 sequences, roughly 36% detected once. Sequenced material: blood. The receptors derive from a girl aged 10 to 17 with multiple sclerosis. CDR3s include the opening cysteine and the closing phenylalanine or tryptophan. A D gene is named only where the DNA matches it firmly.

j_call	d_call	v_call	cdr3_aa
TRBJ1-4	NA	TRBV29-1	CSVTAQGLLGEKLFF
TRBJ2-7	TRBD2	TRBV7-9	CASQGSGGSLVYEQYF
TRBJ2-5	NA	TRBV4-1	CASSQEPGSRWGQYF
TRBJ2-7	NA	TRBV27	CASSLRAPTREQYF
TRBJ2-5	TRBD2	TRBV11-2	CASSLEAGGPFETQYF
TRBJ2-5	TRBD2	TRBV12-3/TRBV12-4	CASSLARLAGGLGTQYF
TRBJ2-5	TRBD1	TRBV6-5	CASRLRDRWQETQYF
TRBJ2-3	TRBD2	TRBV2	CASSAPVSGGVSDTQYF
TRBJ2-1	NA	TRBV3-1	CASSQDLMSSYNEQFF
TRBJ1-5	NA	TRBV2	CASSSVGIRQPQHF
TRBJ2-7	NA	TRBV18	CASSPQKQAYEQYF
TRBJ2-5	NA	TRBV12-3/TRBV12-4	CASSLGGYWSQETQYF
TRBJ1-1	NA	TRBV2	CASSVLGTNTEAFF
TRBJ2-1	NA	TRBV7-8	CASSLGGGASYNEQFF
TRBJ2-5	NA	TRBV25-1	CASSEAGRDAKETQYF
TRBJ2-7	TRBD2	TRBV6-2/TRBV6-3	CASSYAGLACYEQYF
TRBJ2-3	TRBD1	TRBV6-6	CATRTGPSTDTQYF
NA	TRBD2	TRBV4-2	CASSQEWTSGGCYEQYF
TRBJ1-5	NA	TRBV6-5	CASSSLGNSNQPQHF
TRBJ2-7	TRBD2	TRBV20-1	CSARDWAGGGDEQYF
TRBJ2-4	NA	TRBV29-1	CSVIQRFGSWEQYF
TRBJ2-2	NA	TRBV7-2	CASSLATSTGELFF
TRBJ2-1	NA	TRBV12-3/TRBV12-4	CASSFGPLNEQFF
TRBJ2-3	NA	TRBV28	CASSLSTAASTDTQYF
TRBJ2-5	NA	TRBV5-6	CASSWGSPLETQYF
TRBJ2-3	NA	TRBV25-1	CASSDFGTTDTQYF
TRBJ2-3	NA	TRBV6-1	CASSLTLGDTQYF
NA	TRBD1	TRBV13	CASSRSGQAGYEQYF
TRBJ2-3	NA	TRBV5-1	CASSPRGGEGLTDTQYF
TRBJ2-7	TRBD2	TRBV7-6	CASSLEVGTIYEQYF
TRBJ1-2	TRBD1	TRBV24-1	CATSDRTGRGYTF
TRBJ1-1	TRBD1	TRBV9	CASSAIGQGVAFF
TRBJ2-5	NA	TRBV9	CASSVVGLAQETQYF
TRBJ1-2	TRBD1	TRBV12-3/TRBV12-4	CASSPGQGSINGYTF
TRBJ2-3	TRBD1	TRBV28	CASRPDRGTSTDTQYF
TRBJ2-7	NA	TRBV12-3/TRBV12-4	CASSFAGISEQYF
TRBJ2-1	TRBD2	TRBV5-1	CASSFPGGSYNEQFF
TRBJ2-3	NA	TRBV15	CATSRDGKWTKRSTDTQYF
TRBJ2-5	TRBD2	TRBV12-3/TRBV12-4	CASSWGMAGGRKETQYF
TRBJ2-3	TRBD1	TRBV7-6	CASSLGPPSGGGTDTQYF
TRBJ2-2	TRBD1	TRBV7-3	CASSSQGPNTGELFF
TRBJ2-2	TRBD2	TRBV7-2	CASRLRAGETGELFF
TRBJ1-2	NA	TRBV7-2	CASSLETYVGYTF
TRBJ2-3	NA	TRBV5-5	CASSRSATSTDTQYF
TRBJ2-5	TRBD1	TRBV12-3/TRBV12-4	CASSLDRAENYGQYF
TRBJ2-5	NA	TRBV6-2/TRBV6-3	CASSYQGPVQETQYF
TRBJ1-4	NA	TRBV20-1	CSASVLDGANEKLFF
TRBJ1-1	NA	TRBV7-2	CASSSRAGPRTEAFF
TRBJ1-1	TRBD1	TRBV5-1	CASSYSGTGGHTEAFF
TRBJ2-1	TRBD2	TRBV20-1	CSARDLSGGQPNNEQFF
TRBJ2-2	NA	TRBV27	CASSWGTGYGGELFF
NA	TRBD2	TRBV20-1	CSAAGTNSYNEQYF
TRBJ1-2	TRBD1	TRBV5-1	CASSQGQTLSYGYTF
TRBJ1-2	NA	TRBV7-2	CASSLEPQGGYGYTF
TRBJ2-7	TRBD1	TRBV5-4	CASSLEGGTGIYEQYF
TRBJ2-5	NA	TRBV12-3/TRBV12-4	CASSLPSRFQETQYF
TRBJ1-1	TRBD1	TRBV19	CASSSQGASTEAFF
TRBJ2-1	NA	TRBV18	CASSPLDGNEQFF
TRBJ2-7	NA	TRBV5-1	CASSLGLVRRYEQYF